A single sample gave rise to the 5 T cell receptor beta chains below, sequenced in a study of blood T cell repertoires in COVID-19. Data came from immunoSEQ multiplex PCR; TCRdb stores just in-frame clones and leaves some out. Seen here are about 180,000 clones, around 88% observed once, and the top ten hold 4%. The sequenced sample consisted of peripheral blood. The receptors stem from a woman in her 30s with acute or convalescent COVID-19.

The CDR3 coding sequence is TGTGCCAGCTCCCCGCTAGAAATGATGCAGTTCTTC. It specifies CASSPLEMMQFF. The chain combines TRBV28 with TRBJ2-1; the D is unclear. The CDR3 is 12 residues long. Germline CDR1 MDHEN, CDR2 SYDVKM. V was pared by 8 bases and J by 12 bases, with 17 bases between. Using reference TRBV28 and TRBJ2-1 for the parts outside the CDR3, the full variable domain is DVKVTQSSRYLVKRTGEKVFLECVQDMDHENMFWYRQDPGLGLRLIYFSYDVKMKEKGDIPEGYSVSREKKERFSLILESASTNQTSMYLCASSPLEMMQFFGPGTRLTVL.

Details on this clone: A read error may account for a junction end that differs from germline. The chain recombines TRBV18 with TRBJ2-5; the match to TRBD1 covers 12 bases. Germline V lookup: CDR1 KGHSH, CDR2 LQKENI. This CDR3 comprises 11 residues. Here the CDR3 reads CASSTGTGGHF. The CDR3 DNA reads as TGTGCCAGCTCAACCGGGACAGGGGGCCACTTC. Supplemented by reference TRBV18 and TRBJ2-5, the full variable domain reads NAGVMQNPRHLVRRRGQEARLRCSPMKGHSHVYWYRQLPEEGLKFMVYLQKENIIDESGMPKERFSAEFPKEGPSILRIQQVVRGDSAAYFCASSTGTGGHFGPGTRLLVL.

V is TRBV5-1 and J is TRBJ2-2; maybe TRBD1 (6 bases). Germline assignment: CDR1 SGHRS and CDR2 YFSETQ. The CDR3 sequence is 16 residues long. V lost 4 bases and J 4 bases, leaving 17 bases between the germline ends. CDR3 residues: CASSGRTALTTGELFF. The CDR3 nucleotides read TGCGCCAGCAGCGGAAGGACAGCCCTAACCACCGGGGAGCTGTTTTTT. Complete variable domain (other parts from reference TRBV5-1 and TRBJ2-2): KAGVTQTPRYLIKTRGQQVTLSCSPISGHRSVSWYQQTPGQGLQFLFEYFSETQRNKGNFPGRFSGRQFSNSRSEMNVSTLELGDSALYLCASSGRTALTTGELFFGEGSRLTVL.

Comment on this clone: Mismatch with germline at one junction end may stem from a read error. The rearrangement joins TRBV2 to TRBJ2-5, with 7 bases aligning to TRBD2. The germline CDR1 and CDR2 sequences are SNHLY and FYNNEI. This CDR3 spans 11 amino acids. The CDR3 DNA follows: TGTGCCAGCAGTGTAGCGCTAGCGGCTAACTTC. It translates to CASSVALAANF. Variable domain in full (rest from reference TRBV2 and TRBJ2-5): EPEVTQTPSHQVTQMGQEVILRCVPISNHLYFYWYRQILGQKVEFLVSFYNNEISEKSEIFDDQFSVERPDGSNFTLKIRSTKLEDSAMYFCASSVALAANFGPGTRLLVL.

The V gene is TRBV27, the J gene TRBJ2-7, with 9 bases aligning to TRBD2. From germline, CDR1 is MNHEY and CDR2 SMNVEV (reference sequence). The V segment lost 4 bases and the J segment 12 bases; nucleotides outside the gene matches: 13. The CDR3 sequence is 14 residues long. The CDR3: CASSSADLAGRRYF. The CDR3 DNA reads TGTGCCAGCAGTTCAGCTGATCTAGCGGGAAGGAGGTACTTC.